This TCR beta chain appears in the sequencing data of a study of beta chain features in type 1 diabetes. Expressed TCRB transcripts were sequenced, since all the RNA that had been isolated was reverse transcribed. Data came from immunoSEQ multiplex PCR; TCRdb stores just in-frame clones and leaves some out. Of more than 300,000 clones in the sample, 8% were seen once. Study-wide results and caveats: Naive, central memory and Treg TCRB repertoires appeared more alike in patients than in healthy donors. In all four CD4+ subsets, TCRB CDR3 length was significantly, moderately reduced in type 1 diabetes.

Sorted populations were all over 95% pure. A note on this clone: Its target is not known.

Sequenced input: central memory CD4+ T cells from blood. The TCR originated in a woman aged 18-29 years in good health.

This chain's CDR3 is CASSFQTGFEAFF. DNA of the CDR3: TGTGCCAGCAGCTTTCAGACAGGCTTTGAAGCTTTCTTT. The rearrangement uses TRBV7-9 and TRBJ1-1, with a weak D call TRBD1 (6 bases). Per germline, CDR1 SEHNR and CDR2 FQNEAQ (reference sequence). The V gene lost 3 bases and the J gene lost 7 bases, with 12 bases spanning the gap. The CDR3 sequence is 13 residues long.